One and the same sample provided the 9 T cell receptor beta chains below, sequenced in a study of shared clonotypes between healthy human individuals. Cells designated naive CD8 were CD45RO-negative and were positively selected for CCR7, with terminally differentiated effector memory CD45RA+ cells excluded. Some clones are missing from TCRdb's copy, which holds only in-frame ones; the method was immunoSEQ multiplex PCR. The profile shows around 2.1 million clones, 85% to 95% of them singletons. Specimen: naive CD8+ T cells from PBMCs. The source of these receptors is a man younger than 35 in good health. Some clones in this sample may be carry-over from other donors' samples.

This sequence joins TRBV28 and TRBJ2-5; the D call may be TRBD1 or TRBD2 (5 bases each). Germline V lookup: CDR1 MDHEN, CDR2 SYDVKM. V lost 1 base and J lost 5, with 14 bases in between. This CDR3 region has 15 residues. For the CDR3, the DNA is TGTGCCAGCAGTTTATTGGGGCCCGAGGGGGAGACCCAGTACTTC. This codes for CASSLLGPEGETQYF.

The chain recombines TRBV19 with TRBJ1-5; D remains unclear. Per germline, CDR1 LNHDA and CDR2 SQIVND (reference sequence). Trimming removed 4 bases at V and 1 base at J, with 11 bases between. This CDR3 comprises 15 residues. The CDR3 reads CASSTVGLSNQPQHF. CDR3 nucleotide sequence: TGTGCCAGTAGTACGGTTGGGTTGAGCAATCAGCCCCAGCATTTT.

V gene TRBV9 combines with J gene TRBJ2-5; D is possibly TRBD1 or TRBD2 (6 bases each). V was cut by 0 bases and J by 5 bases, with 17 bases left in between. There are 16 residues in the CDR3. Germline CDR1 SGDLS, CDR2 YYNGEE. The CDR3 coding sequence is TGTGCCAGCAGCGTAGCTGGGCGAGGGGGGAGGGAGACCCAGTACTTC. It codes for CASSVAGRGGRETQYF.

The chain recombines TRBV29-1 with TRBJ2-7; 14 bases match TRBD2. With V trimmed by 1 base and J by 0 bases, 8 bases remained unmatched. The CDR3 has 18 amino acids. Germline lookup yields CDR1 SQVTM and CDR2 ANQGSEA. The CDR3 sequence is CSVEVLKGLAGVSYEQYF. The CDR3 nucleotides read TGCAGCGTTGAAGTCCTGAAGGGACTAGCGGGAGTCTCCTACGAGCAGTACTTC.

V is TRBV10-2 and J is TRBJ1-1; 7 bases line up with TRBD1. This CDR3 has 14 amino acids. J lost 4 bases, V lost 6 bases, and 8 bases had no gene match. CDR1 is WSHSY, CDR2 SAAADI, per germline. CDR3 in amino acids: CASRDRAVGTEAFF. For the CDR3, the DNA is TGCGCCAGCAGAGACAGGGCGGTGGGCACTGAAGCTTTCTTT.

This chain joins TRBV30 and TRBJ1-5, with TRBD1 matching over 7 bases. The CDR3 has 14 residues. V was clipped by 5 bases and J by 3 bases; unmatched bases: 7. Germline V lookup: CDR1 GTSNPN, CDR2 SVGIG (reference sequence). CDR3: CAWRQGGLNQPQHF. For the CDR3, the DNA is TGTGCCTGGCGACAGGGCGGGCTCAATCAGCCCCAGCATTTT.

In regard to this clone: Other nucleotide sequences in the sample specify the same CDR3. The chain's CDR3 is CASSLGTGLNTEAFF. DNA for the CDR3: TGTGCCAGCAGTCTCGGGACAGGGCTGAACACTGAAGCTTTCTTT. V gene TRBV28 combines with J gene TRBJ1-1; TRBD1 agrees at 9 bases. V shed 5 bases, J shed 0 bases, and the junction held 4 bases outside the gene matches. Germline CDR1 reads MDHEN; CDR2 reads SYDVKM. The CDR3 runs to 15 residues. Full variable domain (remainder filled in from reference TRBV28 and TRBJ1-1): DVKVTQSSRYLVKRTGEKVFLECVQDMDHENMFWYRQDPGLGLRLIYFSYDVKMKEKGDIPEGYSVSREKKERFSLILESASTNQTSMYLCASSLGTGLNTEAFFGQGTRLTVV.

The CDR3 protein is CASSSNLMDIQYF. In DNA form, the CDR3 reads TGTGCCAGCAGTTCAAACTTGATGGACATTCAGTACTTC. The rearrangement links TRBV6-5 to TRBJ2-4; D not certain. V lost 4 bases and J 8 bases, leaving 12 bases between the germline ends. Germline CDR1 is MNHEY and CDR2 is SVGAGI. This CDR3 comprises 13 residues.

The rearrangement uses TRBV5-6 and TRBJ1-2; 8 bases are a match to TRBD1. Germline lookup yields CDR1 SGHDT and CDR2 YYEEEE. There are 15 residues in the CDR3. Germline trimming cut 1 base from V and 5 bases from J; bases unmatched to any gene: 7. CDR3 DNA sequence: TGTGCCAGCAGCTTGAGGGCTCAGGGGGCTTATGGCTACACCTTC. Encoded protein: CASSLRAQGAYGYTF.